The rows below give T cell receptor beta chains drawn from one sample of a study of PD-1 blockade in classical Hodgkin lymphoma. Libraries were prepared by immunoSEQ multiplex PCR; TCRdb keeps only in-frame clonotypes and omits some of them. The sample carries 55,000 to 80,000 clones, about 91% recorded once. The sample here was peripheral blood mononuclear cells (PBMCs), taken at baseline. These receptors were taken from a human donor with classical Hodgkin lymphoma. Each CDR3 is given with its conserved first and last residue. A D gene is named only where the DNA matches it firmly. Rows may omit the clone size; those that give it use once, few, many or a size class.

clone size	V gene	J gene	D gene	CDR3 DNA	CDR3 protein
.	TRBV27	TRBJ1-3	.	TGTGCCAGCAGTCCGGAGACCGAAAGCTCTGGAAACACCATATATTTT	CASSPETESSGNTIYF
.	TRBV2	TRBJ2-3	TRBD1	TGTGCCAGCAGCCGAGGGACAGGGAGAGACACAGATACGCAGTATTTT	CASSRGTGRDTDTQYF
.	TRBV7-2	TRBJ2-1	TRBD2	TGTGCCAGCAGCTTACGGCCTAGCGGAAGCTCCTACAATGAGCAGTTCTTC	CASSLRPSGSSYNEQFF
.	TRBV19	TRBJ1-2	.	TGTGCCAGTAGTATAGCCCCCCCAAGCTATGGCTACACCTTC	CASSIAPPSYGYTF
once	TRBV7-9	TRBJ2-3	TRBD1	TGTGCCAGCAGCTCTCGGGACAGGGGGCGCGCAGATACGCAGTATTTT	CASSSRDRGRADTQYF
.	TRBV6-6	TRBJ1-5	.	TGTGCCAGCAGTGATTATAGCAATCAGCCCCAGCATTTT	CASSDYSNQPQHF
.	TRBV5-1	TRBJ1-6	.	TGCGCCAGCAGCTTGAGCTCCTATAATTCACCCCTCCACTTT	CASSLSSYNSPLHF
.	TRBV4-3	TRBJ1-1	.	TGCGCCAGCAGCCAAGATAGGAACACTGAAGCTTTCTTT	CASSQDRNTEAFF
.	TRBV30	TRBJ1-6	.	TGTGCCTGGAGGAGAGGGGATAATTCACCCCTCCACTTT	CAWRRGDNSPLHF
.	TRBV19	TRBJ1-2	TRBD1	TGTGCCAGTAGTATCGGGACAGTCACTGGGGGCACCTTC	CASSIGTVTGGTF
.	TRBV15	TRBJ2-5	.	TGTGCCACCAGCAGAGATCGAGATCAGGGTAACCAAGAGACCCAGTACTTC	CATSRDRDQGNQETQYF
.	TRBV5-4	TRBJ1-1	.	TGTGCCAGCAGGGTCCAGCGGACCTTAAACACTGAAGCTTTCTTT	CASRVQRTLNTEAFF
.	TRBV30	TRBJ2-7	TRBD1	TGTGCCTGGTCTCTCCCGGGACAGGCTTTCTACGAGCAGTACTTC	CAWSLPGQAFYEQYF
.	TRBV7-9	TRBJ1-1	.	TGTGCCAGCAGCCATTCGGACACCCCGAACACTGAAGCTTTCTTT	CASSHSDTPNTEAFF
.	TRBV9	TRBJ2-1	.	TGTGCCAGCAGCGTAGGCCAGGGGTTCGATGAGCAGTTCTTC	CASSVGQGFDEQFF
.	TRBV6-5	TRBJ1-2	.	TGTGCCAGCATGGACGGAGGGTGTGGCTACACCTTC	CASMDGGCGYTF
.	TRBV4-3	TRBJ1-1	.	TGCGCCAGCAGCCCTTACACCCGACAACATGAAGCTTTCTTT	CASSPYTRQHEAFF
.	TRBV4-1	TRBJ1-2	.	TGCGCCAGCAGCCAAGATCCAGGGGAGCGGTATGGCTACACCTTC	CASSQDPGERYGYTF
.	TRBV15	TRBJ2-3	TRBD1	TGTGCCACCAGCCGACGACAGGGAATGGGGGCAGATACGCAGTATTTT	CATSRRQGMGADTQYF
once	TRBV7-2	TRBJ2-7	.	TGTGCCAGCACTGGGACCTACGAGCAGTACTTC	CASTGTYEQYF
.	TRBV5-3	TRBJ2-7	.	TGTGCCAGAATCGTGGACGGCTACGAGCAGTACTTC	CARIVDGYEQYF
.	TRBV5-6	TRBJ1-1	.	TGTGCCAGCAGCTTGAGGGGGGCTAGAGCCACTGAAGCTTTCTTT	CASSLRGARATEAFF
medium-sized	TRBV30	TRBJ1-1	.	TGTGCCTTGTCTCCGGGGAGCCCTGAAGCTTTCTTT	CALSPGSPEAFF
.	TRBV27	TRBJ1-1	TRBD1	TGTGCCAGCAGTCCGGGGACAGGGAGTTTAATGGTGAACACTGAAGCTTTCTTT	CASSPGTGSLMVNTEAFF
once	TRBV19	TRBJ2-7	TRBD1	TGTGCCAGTAGTCCTTGGGACAGCTCCTACGAGCAGTACTTC	CASSPWDSSYEQYF
.	TRBV30	TRBJ1-3	.	TGTGCCTGGAGTCCCTATGGGCGAAACACCATATATTTT	CAWSPYGRNTIYF
.	TRBV30	TRBJ2-5	TRBD1	TGTGCCTGGAGCCGGACAGGCGGAGCGACCCAGTACTTC	CAWSRTGGATQYF
.	TRBV28	TRBJ2-6	.	TGTGCCAGCAGTTTCGGCAGGGAAGTCCTGACTTTC	CASSFGREVLTF
.	TRBV2	TRBJ2-7	.	TGTGCCAGCAGTATCCCAAGGGGACTTTCTACCGAGCAGTACTTC	CASSIPRGLSTEQYF
few	TRBV21-1	TRBJ1-5	.	TGTGCCAGCAGCATTTCGACAGGGGGCAGGAAGCCCCAGCATTTT	CASSISTGGRKPQHF
.	TRBV10-2	TRBJ2-7	TRBD2	TGCGCCAGCAGTGAGGACCGGGGAGGGTGGGAGCAGTACTTC	CASSEDRGGWEQYF
.	TRBV19	TRBJ2-3	.	TGTGCCAGTAGTATTCAACGGGCAGATACGCAGTATTTT	CASSIQRADTQYF
.	TRBV4-1	TRBJ2-6	TRBD1	TGCGCCAGCAGCCCGGGGACAGGGTCTGGGGCCAACGTCCTGACTTTC	CASSPGTGSGANVLTF
once	TRBV4-3	TRBJ2-7	.	TGCGCCAGCAGCCAACGGCAGGGCTCCTACGAGCAGTACTTC	CASSQRQGSYEQYF
once	TRBV5-6	TRBJ2-4	.	TGTGCCAGCAGCTTGGGTAGACGTACAAGTCTTCTAGCCAAAAACATTCAGTACTTC	CASSLGRRTSLLAKNIQYF
.	TRBV28	TRBJ2-3	TRBD2	TGTGCCAGCAGTTTGACTAGCGGGGGGACTTCTTCAACAGATACGCAGTATTTT	CASSLTSGGTSSTDTQYF
.	TRBV7-2	TRBJ1-5	TRBD1	TGTGCCAGCAGCAACAACAGGGGCGGCAATCAGCCCCAGCATTTT	CASSNNRGGNQPQHF
.	TRBV30	TRBJ1-5	.	TGTGCCTGGACTATGGGGCAGCATAGCAATCAGCCCCAGCATTTT	CAWTMGQHSNQPQHF
.	TRBV19	TRBJ2-7	TRBD1	TGTGCCAGTAGTATCTCACAGGGGGCTTTAAACGAGCAGTACTTC	CASSISQGALNEQYF
.	TRBV6-5	TRBJ1-2	.	TGTGCCAGCACCCCCCGGCAGGGCGATGGCTACACCTTC	CASTPRQGDGYTF
.	TRBV19	TRBJ1-5	.	TGTGCCAGTACTAGGGACGTTGGAAATCAGCCCCAGCATTTT	CASTRDVGNQPQHF
.	TRBV7-9	TRBJ1-2	.	TGTGCCAGCAGCTTAGAGTCAGAGGGTGGAGGCTACACCTTC	CASSLESEGGGYTF